Listed here are 31 T cell receptor beta chains from one sample, sequenced in a study of blood T cell repertoires in COVID-19. Assay: immunoSEQ multiplex PCR; the TCRdb copy retains only in-frame clones and omits some. The sample lists 50,000 or so clones; 79% were seen once. The sequenced sample consisted of peripheral blood. Receptors were obtained from a man aged 65 to 85 with acute or convalescent COVID-19.

The chain carries TRBV6-4 and TRBJ1-2; maybe TRBD1 (6 bases). The germline V gene encodes CDR1 MRHNA and CDR2 SNTAGT. Trimming left V 2 bases short and J 2 bases short, with 9 bases between. CDR3 length equals 14 residues. The CDR3 region is CASSDRTANYGYTF. The CDR3 bases are TGTGCCAGCAGTGACAGGACAGCGAACTATGGCTACACCTTC.

This sequence joins TRBV30 and TRBJ2-1; weak D call: TRBD2 (6 bases). The CDR3 covers 14 residues. The V gene's germline CDR1 is GTSNPN and CDR2 SVGIG (reference sequence). V gave up 3 bases and J gave up 5 bases, with 14 bases separating them. In nucleotides, the CDR3 is TGTGCCTGGAGGAGGGGAGCGGGTCACAATGAGCAGTTCTTC. This sequence encodes CAWRRGAGHNEQFF.

This clone was seen just once. V usage is TRBV27 and J usage is TRBJ1-1; D is perhaps TRBD1 (5 bases). V was trimmed by 7 bases and J by 4 bases, leaving 13 bases between them. The CDR3 is made up of 13 amino acids. In germline, CDR1 is MNHEY, CDR2 SMNVEV (reference sequence). For the CDR3, the DNA is TGTGCCAGCACGAAAGACAGCCTCACTGAAGCTTTCTTT. This codes for CASTKDSLTEAFF.

The chain recombines TRBV5-1 with TRBJ1-4; tentatively, D is TRBD1 (6 bases). Trimming stripped 3 bases from V and 4 bases from J, with 13 bases between. Germline V gives CDR1 SGHRS, CDR2 YFSETQ. The CDR3 has 15 residues. DNA for the CDR3: TGCGCCAGCAGCTCCCCCGGGACAAGTAATGAAAAACTGTTTTTT. Amino acids: CASSSPGTSNEKLFF. Using reference TRBV5-1 and TRBJ1-4 for the parts outside the CDR3, the full variable domain is KAGVTQTPRYLIKTRGQQVTLSCSPISGHRSVSWYQQTPGQGLQFLFEYFSETQRNKGNFPGRFSGRQFSNSRSEMNVSTLELGDSALYLCASSSPGTSNEKLFFGSGTQLSVL.

The chain combines TRBV29-1 with TRBJ2-3; 9 nucleotides align to TRBD1. V was pared by 7 bases and J by 2 bases, with 7 bases of the junction left unmatched. Germline CDR1 SQVTM, CDR2 ANQGSEA. This CDR3 spans 14 amino acids. CDR3 in DNA: TGCAGCGCTAACCGGGACAGGGCCACAGATACGCAGTATTTT. It yields the protein CSANRDRATDTQYF.

The gene calls are TRBV5-1 and TRBJ2-5, with 10 bases that match TRBD2. The CDR3 is made up of 15 amino acids. The germline gives CDR1 SGHRS, CDR2 YFSETQ. V shed 2 bases, J shed 0 bases, and the junction held 1 base outside the gene matches. DNA of the CDR3: TGCGCCAGCAGCTTAGCGGGGGGGAACCAAGAGACCCAGTACTTC. This gives the protein CASSLAGGNQETQYF.

The CDR3 nucleotides are TGTGCCAGCGGCCAAACAGGGTGGGGCGCTGGCTACACCTTC. The encoded protein is CASGQTGWGAGYTF. V gene TRBV5-4 combines with J gene TRBJ1-2; D possibly corresponds to TRBD1 (6 bases). The CDR3 loop spans 14 amino acids. Trimming pared 7 bases from V and 7 bases from J, leaving 20 bases between. Looked up from germline, CDR1 is SGHNT and CDR2 is YYREEE (reference sequence).

This clone was counted once. J is TRBJ1-6 and V is TRBV7-2, with D possibly being TRBD1 (5 bases). Germline loops: CDR1 SGHTA, CDR2 FQGNSA. The CDR3 totals 16 residues. V was pared by 5 bases and J by 4 bases, with 15 bases between. The CDR3 sequence: CASSLNRGIYNSPLHF. DNA of the CDR3: TGTGCCAGCAGCCTTAATCGGGGGATTTATAATTCACCCCTCCACTTT.

The rearrangement links TRBV18 to TRBJ2-7; 9 bases are shared with TRBD1. V dropped 3 bases and J dropped 6; count of bases not matched to a gene: 9. Germline lookup yields CDR1 KGHSH and CDR2 LQKENI. CDR3 length: 15 residues. CDR3 nucleotide sequence: TGTGCCAGCTCACCTCCGACAGGGGGACGCTCCGAGCAGTACTTC. Amino acids: CASSPPTGGRSEQYF. The full variable domain, its missing parts supplied by reference TRBV18 and TRBJ2-7, is NAGVMQNPRHLVRRRGQEARLRCSPMKGHSHVYWYRQLPEEGLKFMVYLQKENIIDESGMPKERFSAEFPKEGPSILRIQQVVRGDSAAYFCASSPPTGGRSEQYFGPGTRLTVT.

This clone was recorded only once. The chain's CDR3 is CASSGQGLSYEQYF. The DNA for the CDR3 is TGTGCCAGCAGTGGACAGGGACTAAGCTACGAGCAGTACTTC. V is TRBV27 and J is TRBJ2-7; D perhaps matches TRBD1 (8 bases). Trimming shortened V by 5 bases and J by 3 bases, and 14 bases separated the two germline ends. The CDR3 loop spans 14 amino acids. Looked up from germline, CDR1 is MNHEY and CDR2 is SMNVEV (reference sequence).

This chain connects TRBV9 to TRBJ2-7; tentatively, D is TRBD2 (6 bases). The V gene lost 0 bases and the J gene lost 7 bases, with 11 bases spanning the gap. This CDR3 contains 13 residues. Germline loops: CDR1 SGDLS, CDR2 YYNGEE. DNA for the CDR3: TGTGCCAGCAGCGTAGGGACTGCGGGGGAGCAGTACTTC. This sequence encodes CASSVGTAGEQYF. Complete variable domain (other parts from reference TRBV9 and TRBJ2-7): DSGVTQTPKHLITATGQRVTLRCSPRSGDLSVYWYQQSLDQGLQFLIQYYNGEERAKGNILERFSAQQFPDLHSELNLSSLELGDSALYFCASSVGTAGEQYFGPGTRLTVT.

The genes are TRBV13 and TRBJ2-1; TRBD2 agrees at 11 bases. CDR3 length: 16 amino acids. The germline V gene has CDR1 PRHDT and CDR2 FYEKMQ (reference sequence). V lost 4 bases, J lost 5 bases, and 7 bases stayed unmatched. CDR3 nucleotide sequence: TGTGCCAGCAGCTCAGCACTAGCGGGAGAACACAATGAGCAGTTCTTC. Translated, it gives CASSSALAGEHNEQFF.

The rearrangement links TRBV7-2 to TRBJ1-4, with a possible D match to TRBD1 (6 bases). Per germline, CDR1 SGHTA and CDR2 FQGNSA. The CDR3 is made up of 12 amino acids. V was shortened by 5 bases and J by 9 bases, with 10 bases between the two germline ends. For the CDR3, the DNA is TGTGCCAGCAGCGAACAGGGAAAAAAACTGTTTTTT. Its translation: CASSEQGKKLFF.

The chain carries TRBV9 and TRBJ1-1; D is unclear. Trimming removed 0 bases from V and 6 bases from J, with 15 bases in between. Germline CDR1 reads SGDLS; CDR2 reads YYNGEE. The CDR3 is 15 residues long. The CDR3, as DNA: TGTGCCAGCAGCGTAGACCATGGAGGAAGGTCTGAAGCTTTCTTT. Amino acid sequence: CASSVDHGGRSEAFF. The full variable domain, completed using reference TRBV9 and TRBJ1-1, is DSGVTQTPKHLITATGQRVTLRCSPRSGDLSVYWYQQSLDQGLQFLIQYYNGEERAKGNILERFSAQQFPDLHSELNLSSLELGDSALYFCASSVDHGGRSEAFFGQGTRLTVV.

The CDR3 DNA reads as TGTGCCAGCAGTTTCGAGATTACCGGGGAGCTGTTTTTT. Its protein product is CASSFEITGELFF. The chain is built from TRBV12-3 or TRBV12-4 and TRBJ2-2; D gene unclear. Trimming removed 3 bases at V and 5 bases at J, with 7 bases between. The CDR3 length is 13 residues.

V is TRBV14 and J is TRBJ2-6, with TRBD1 matching over 7 bases. The germline CDR1 and CDR2 sequences are SGHDN and FVKESK. The CDR3 extends over 16 amino acids. V shed 5 bases, J shed 2 bases, and the junction held 6 bases outside the gene matches. As DNA, the CDR3 is TGTGCCAGCAGCTACTACAGGGGAACTGGGGCCAACGTCCTGACTTTC. Residues: CASSYYRGTGANVLTF.

The genes are TRBV29-1 and TRBJ2-7, with TRBD1 matching over 11 bases. Germline CDR1 reads SQVTM; CDR2 reads ANQGSEA. This CDR3 is 13 amino acids long. After removal of 6 bases from V and 6 bases from J, the junction contained 7 bases not matched to a gene. CDR3 DNA: TGCAGCGTCCGGACAGGGGGCCTCTCCGAGCAGTACTTC. It yields the protein CSVRTGGLSEQYF.

The rearrangement uses TRBV2 and TRBJ2-2; 12 bases match TRBD1. The length of the CDR3 is 17 residues. The J segment lost 1 base and the V segment lost 8 bases, leaving 8 bases of the junction unmatched. Looked up from germline, CDR1 is SNHLY and CDR2 is FYNNEI. CDR3 amino acids: CASRDRGLQRNTGELFF. In DNA form, the CDR3 reads TGTGCCAGCCGGGACAGGGGGCTCCAACGGAACACCGGGGAGCTGTTTTTT.

This sequence joins TRBV5-4 and TRBJ1-6, with D possibly matching TRBD1 (5 bases). The V end was cut by 1 base, the J end by 7 bases, with 9 bases between. CDR1 and CDR2 from the germline V gene are SGHNT and YYREEE (reference sequence). The CDR3 totals 14 residues. The CDR3 protein is CASSLQGWNSPLHF. The CDR3 nucleotides are TGTGCCAGCAGCTTGCAGGGATGGAATTCACCCCTCCACTTT.

The chain recombines TRBV5-8 with TRBJ1-5, with D possibly matching TRBD1 (5 bases). Trimming pared 2 bases from V and 0 bases from J, leaving 9 bases between. The CDR3 extends over 15 amino acids. Germline V CDR1 and CDR2: SGHTS, YDEGEE. In DNA, the CDR3 is TGTGCCAGCAGCTTTCAAGGGGTTAGCAATCAGCCCCAGCATTTT. It translates to CASSFQGVSNQPQHF. Full variable domain (outside the CDR3, taken from reference TRBV5-8 and TRBJ1-5): EAGVTQSPTHLIKTRGQQATLRCSPISGHTSVYWYQQALGLGLQFLLWYDEGEERNRGNFPPRFSGRQFPNYSSELNVNALELEDSALYLCASSFQGVSNQPQHFGDGTRLSIL.

This chain connects TRBV7-6 to TRBJ2-3, with TRBD2 identical over 12 bases. Trimming took 1 base from V and 0 from J; bases not matched to a gene: 5. The length of the CDR3 is 18 residues. Looked up from germline, CDR1 is SGHVS and CDR2 is FNYEAQ. The CDR3 DNA reads as TGTGCCAGCAGCTTAGAGGCTAGCGGGGGGGATAGCACAGATACGCAGTATTTT. Amino acids: CASSLEASGGDSTDTQYF.

The rearrangement uses TRBV14 and TRBJ1-3; D uncertain. Germline V gene sequence: CDR1 SGHDN, CDR2 FVKESK. V was shortened by 4 bases and J by 0 bases, with 7 bases between the two germline ends. The CDR3 length is 14 residues. In DNA form, the CDR3 reads TGTGCCAGCAGCCTACAGTACTCTGGAAACACCATATATTTT. Translated, it gives CASSLQYSGNTIYF.

This chain uses TRBV6-2 or TRBV6-3 with TRBJ1-2; D remains unclear. Germline V gene lookup returns CDR1 MNHEY and CDR2 SVGEGT. There are 13 residues in the CDR3. The germline V and J ends were trimmed by 2 bases and 2 bases, with 6 bases remaining between them. The CDR3 region is CASSYHINYGYTF. Written as DNA, the CDR3 is TGTGCCAGCAGTTACCACATAAACTATGGCTACACCTTC.

V usage is TRBV29-1 and J usage is TRBJ1-2, with a weak D call TRBD1 (6 bases). V lost 4 bases and J 4 bases, leaving 22 bases between the germline ends. This CDR3 has 16 residues. Per germline, CDR1 SQVTM and CDR2 ANQGSEA. CDR3 bases: TGCAGCGTTGTCCGACAGACAGGAACCATCTCCTATGGCTACACCTTC. It translates to CSVVRQTGTISYGYTF.

V gene TRBV27 combines with J gene TRBJ1-2; a weak D match, TRBD1 (6 bases). The germline V gene has CDR1 MNHEY and CDR2 SMNVEV (reference sequence). V lost 6 bases and J lost 6, with 17 bases in between. CDR3 length equals 14 residues. CDR3 sequence (DNA): TGTGCCAGCAGGCCCAGGGGAGGGTGGGATGGCTACACCTTC. As protein: CASRPRGGWDGYTF.

This sequence joins TRBV7-2 and TRBJ2-7; no clear D gene. V shed 5 bases and J shed 4 bases, with 12 bases lying between them. The CDR3 contains 13 residues. Germline V gives CDR1 SGHTA, CDR2 FQGNSA. CDR3 coding DNA: TGTGCCAGCAGCATGGGCCCCCAATACGAGCAGTACTTC. It codes for CASSMGPQYEQYF.

The table lists this clone with a count of one. J is TRBJ1-1 and V is TRBV27, with TRBD1 as a possible D gene (6 bases). This CDR3 has 14 amino acids. V lost 4 bases and J 5 bases, leaving 14 bases between the germline ends. Looked up from germline, CDR1 is MNHEY and CDR2 is SMNVEV (reference sequence). CDR3 loop: CASSSAGAYTEAFF. The CDR3 region has the DNA TGTGCCAGCAGTTCCGCAGGGGCATATACTGAAGCTTTCTTT.

CDR3 residues: CASSLLAGFHNEQFF. CDR3 sequence (DNA): TGTGCCAGCAGTCTACTAGCGGGATTTCACAATGAGCAGTTCTTC. V usage is TRBV27 and J usage is TRBJ2-1, with TRBD2 identical over 10 bases. The V gene end was trimmed by 5 bases and the J gene end by 5 bases; junction bases not matched to a gene: 6. Germline V gene lookup returns CDR1 MNHEY and CDR2 SMNVEV (reference sequence). The CDR3 loop spans 15 amino acids.

This chain connects TRBV2 to TRBJ2-7; 7 bases are a match to TRBD2. Germline CDR1 and CDR2: SNHLY and FYNNEI. CDR3 length: 14 residues. Germline trimming cut 7 bases from V and 6 bases from J; bases unmatched to any gene: 12. The CDR3 region is CASTPRGGSGEQYF. CDR3 coding DNA: TGTGCCAGCACTCCAAGGGGAGGGAGCGGCGAGCAGTACTTC.

The CDR3 is CASSGGTAQETQYF. CDR3 in DNA: TGTGCCAGCAGTGGGGGGACAGCACAAGAGACCCAGTACTTC. The chain joins TRBV27 to TRBJ2-5; D possibly corresponds to TRBD1 (7 bases). The germline V and J ends were trimmed by 5 bases and 2 bases, with 12 bases remaining between them. Germline V gene sequence: CDR1 MNHEY, CDR2 SMNVEV (reference sequence). The CDR3 sequence is 14 residues long.

This clone was observed a few times. CDR3 sequence: CAWTDLTGSSYNSPLHF. In DNA form, the CDR3 reads TGTGCCTGGACCGATTTGACAGGGAGCTCCTATAATTCACCCCTCCACTTT. The chain is built from TRBV30 and TRBJ1-6; 7 bases line up with TRBD1. V was clipped by 4 bases and J by 0 bases; unmatched bases: 9. Per the germline V gene, CDR1 is GTSNPN and CDR2 is SVGIG (reference sequence). The CDR3 totals 17 residues.